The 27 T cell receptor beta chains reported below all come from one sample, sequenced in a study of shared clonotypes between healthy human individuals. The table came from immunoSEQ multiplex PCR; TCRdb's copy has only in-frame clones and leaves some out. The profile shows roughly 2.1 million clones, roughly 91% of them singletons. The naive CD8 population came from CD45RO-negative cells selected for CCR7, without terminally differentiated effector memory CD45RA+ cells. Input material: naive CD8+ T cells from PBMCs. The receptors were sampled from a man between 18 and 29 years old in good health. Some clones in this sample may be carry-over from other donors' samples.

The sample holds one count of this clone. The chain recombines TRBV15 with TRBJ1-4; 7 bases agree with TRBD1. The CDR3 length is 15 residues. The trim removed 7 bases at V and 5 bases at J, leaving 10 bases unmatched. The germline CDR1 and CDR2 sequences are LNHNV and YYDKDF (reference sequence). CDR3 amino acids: CATNTRGQTNEKLFF. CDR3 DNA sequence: TGTGCCACCAACACTAGGGGACAGACGAATGAAAAACTGTTTTTT.

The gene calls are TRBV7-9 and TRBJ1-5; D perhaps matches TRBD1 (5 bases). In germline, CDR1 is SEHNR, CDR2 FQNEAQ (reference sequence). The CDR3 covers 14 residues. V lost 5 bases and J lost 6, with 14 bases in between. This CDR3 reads CASSHGGMAQPQHF. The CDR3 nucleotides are TGTGCCAGCAGCCACGGGGGAATGGCTCAGCCCCAGCATTTT.

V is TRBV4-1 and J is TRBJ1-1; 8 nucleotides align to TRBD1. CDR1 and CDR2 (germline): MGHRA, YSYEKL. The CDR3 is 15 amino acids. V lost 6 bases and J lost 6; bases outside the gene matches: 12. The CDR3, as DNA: TGCGCCAGCAGGCAAACGCTTTGGACAGGGTCTGAAGCTTTCTTT. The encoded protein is CASRQTLWTGSEAFF.

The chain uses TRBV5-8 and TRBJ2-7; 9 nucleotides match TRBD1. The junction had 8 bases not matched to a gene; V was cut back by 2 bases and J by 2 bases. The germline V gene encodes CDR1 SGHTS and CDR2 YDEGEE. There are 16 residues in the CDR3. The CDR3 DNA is TGTGCCAGCAGCTTTGGTACCGGGACAGGGACCTACGAGCAGTACTTC. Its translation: CASSFGTGTGTYEQYF.

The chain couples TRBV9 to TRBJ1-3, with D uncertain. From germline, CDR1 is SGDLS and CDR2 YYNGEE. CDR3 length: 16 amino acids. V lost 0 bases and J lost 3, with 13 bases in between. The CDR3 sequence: CASSVAVLPGGNTIYF. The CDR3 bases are TGTGCCAGCAGCGTAGCGGTCCTACCGGGTGGAAACACCATATATTTT. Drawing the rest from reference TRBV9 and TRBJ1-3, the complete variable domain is DSGVTQTPKHLITATGQRVTLRCSPRSGDLSVYWYQQSLDQGLQFLIQYYNGEERAKGNILERFSAQQFPDLHSELNLSSLELGDSALYFCASSVAVLPGGNTIYFGEGSWLTVV.

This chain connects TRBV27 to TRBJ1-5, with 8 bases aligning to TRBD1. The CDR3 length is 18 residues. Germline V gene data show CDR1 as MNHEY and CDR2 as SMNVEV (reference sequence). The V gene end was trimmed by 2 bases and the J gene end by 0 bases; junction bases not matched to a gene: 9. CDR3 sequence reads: CASSLRSGQGYSNQPQHF. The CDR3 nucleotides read TGTGCCAGCAGTTTAAGAAGTGGACAGGGCTATAGCAATCAGCCCCAGCATTTT.

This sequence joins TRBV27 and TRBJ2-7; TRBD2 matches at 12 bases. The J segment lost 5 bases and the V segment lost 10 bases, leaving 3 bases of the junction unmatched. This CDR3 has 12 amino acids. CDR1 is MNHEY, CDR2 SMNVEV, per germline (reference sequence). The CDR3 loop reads CATWTSGDEQYF. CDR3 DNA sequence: TGTGCCACCTGGACTAGCGGGGACGAGCAGTACTTC.

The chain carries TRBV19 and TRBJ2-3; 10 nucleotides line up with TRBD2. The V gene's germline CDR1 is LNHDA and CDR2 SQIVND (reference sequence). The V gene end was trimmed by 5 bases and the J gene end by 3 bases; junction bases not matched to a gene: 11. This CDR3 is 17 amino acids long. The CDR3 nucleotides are TGTGCCAGTAGTCCCAATGTCGGACTAGCGGCGACAGATACGCAGTATTTT. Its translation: CASSPNVGLAATDTQYF.

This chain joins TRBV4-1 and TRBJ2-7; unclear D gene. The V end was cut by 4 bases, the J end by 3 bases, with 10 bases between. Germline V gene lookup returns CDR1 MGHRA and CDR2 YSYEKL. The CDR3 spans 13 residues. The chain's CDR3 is CASSLGLIYEQYF. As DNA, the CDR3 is TGCGCCAGCAGCCTCGGCCTGATCTACGAGCAGTACTTC.

The chain's CDR3 is CATSRESVRGKGEDGYTF. DNA for the CDR3: TGTGCCACCAGCAGAGAAAGCGTCAGGGGTAAGGGGGAAGATGGCTACACCTTC. The chain uses TRBV15 and TRBJ1-2, with a tentative D call TRBD1 (6 bases). The V end was cut by 0 bases, the J end by 6 bases, with 23 bases between. This CDR3 has 18 amino acids. Germline CDR1 is LNHNV and CDR2 is YYDKDF (reference sequence).

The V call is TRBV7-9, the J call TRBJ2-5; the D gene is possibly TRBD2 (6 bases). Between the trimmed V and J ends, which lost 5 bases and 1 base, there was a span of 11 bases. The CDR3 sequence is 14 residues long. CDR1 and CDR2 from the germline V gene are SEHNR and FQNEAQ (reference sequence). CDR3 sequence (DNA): TGTGCCAGCAGCCCCCGGGACTTCCAAGAGACCCAGTACTTC. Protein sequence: CASSPRDFQETQYF.

The CDR3 region is CASRGGAADTQYF. The CDR3 nucleotides read TGTGCCAGCCGTGGGGGAGCCGCGGATACGCAGTATTTT. This chain uses TRBV13 with TRBJ2-3, with D perhaps given as TRBD1 or TRBD2 (5 bases each). Germline CDR1 and CDR2: PRHDT and FYEKMQ (reference sequence). This CDR3 spans 13 amino acids. The germline V and J ends were trimmed by 8 bases and 6 bases, with 15 bases remaining between them. Full variable domain (outside the CDR3, taken from reference TRBV13 and TRBJ2-3): AAGVIQSPRHLIKEKRETATLKCYPIPRHDTVYWYQQGPGQDPQFLISFYEKMQSDKGSIPDRFSAQQFSDYHSELNMSSLELGDSALYFCASRGGAADTQYFGPGTRLTVL.

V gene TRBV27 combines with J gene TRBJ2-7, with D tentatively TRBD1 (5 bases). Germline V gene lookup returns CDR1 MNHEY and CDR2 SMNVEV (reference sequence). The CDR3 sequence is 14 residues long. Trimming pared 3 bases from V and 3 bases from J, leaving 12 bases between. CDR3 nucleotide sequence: TGTGCCAGCAGTTTTATGGGTAGGGGCTACGAGCAGTACTTC. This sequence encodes CASSFMGRGYEQYF.

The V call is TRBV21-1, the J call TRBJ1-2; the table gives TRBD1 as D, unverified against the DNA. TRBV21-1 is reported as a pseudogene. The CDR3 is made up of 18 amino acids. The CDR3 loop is CASSSRFLYRGCDNGYTF. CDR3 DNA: TGTGCCAGCAGCTCTCGGTTTTTATACAGGGGGTGCGATAATGGCTACACCTTC.

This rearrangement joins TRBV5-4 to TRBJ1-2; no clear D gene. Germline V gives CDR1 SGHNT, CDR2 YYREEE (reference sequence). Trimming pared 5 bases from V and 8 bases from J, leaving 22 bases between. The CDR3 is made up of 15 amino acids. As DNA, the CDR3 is TGTGCCAGCAGGTTTGTTCCCGACCTAACTATGGGCTACACCTTC. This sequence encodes CASRFVPDLTMGYTF.

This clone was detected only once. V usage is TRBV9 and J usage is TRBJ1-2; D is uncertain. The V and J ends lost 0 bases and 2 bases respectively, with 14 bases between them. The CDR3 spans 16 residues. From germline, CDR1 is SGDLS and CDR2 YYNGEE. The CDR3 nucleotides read TGTGCCAGCAGCGTAGCCCCTCCAGGCACCAACTATGGCTACACCTTC. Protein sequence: CASSVAPPGTNYGYTF. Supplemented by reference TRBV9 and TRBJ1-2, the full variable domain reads DSGVTQTPKHLITATGQRVTLRCSPRSGDLSVYWYQQSLDQGLQFLIQYYNGEERAKGNILERFSAQQFPDLHSELNLSSLELGDSALYFCASSVAPPGTNYGYTFGSGTRLTVV.

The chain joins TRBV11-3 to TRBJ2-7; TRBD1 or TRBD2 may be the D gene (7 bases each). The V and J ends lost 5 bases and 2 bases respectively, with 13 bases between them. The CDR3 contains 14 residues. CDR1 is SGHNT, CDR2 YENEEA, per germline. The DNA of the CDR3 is TGTGCCAGCAGCCCCAGGGGGGGAACCTACGAGCAGTACTTC. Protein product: CASSPRGGTYEQYF. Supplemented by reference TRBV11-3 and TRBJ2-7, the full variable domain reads EAGVVQSPRYKIIEKKQPVAFWCNPISGHNTLYWYLQNLGQGPELLIRYENEEAVDDSQLPKDRFSAERLKGVDSTLKIQPAELGDSAVYLCASSPRGGTYEQYFGPGTRLTVT.

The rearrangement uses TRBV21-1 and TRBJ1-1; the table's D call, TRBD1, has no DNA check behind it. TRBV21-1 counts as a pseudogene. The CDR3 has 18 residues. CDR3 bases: TGTGCCAGCAGCAAAGAAGGGACAGCTAAAGCATTTAACACTGAAGCTTTCTTT. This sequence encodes CASSKEGTAKAFNTEAFF.

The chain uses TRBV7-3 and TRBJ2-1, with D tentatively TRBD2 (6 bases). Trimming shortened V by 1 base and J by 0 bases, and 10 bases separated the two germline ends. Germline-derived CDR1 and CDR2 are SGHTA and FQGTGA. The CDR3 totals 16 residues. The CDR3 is CASSLMGDSSYNEQFF. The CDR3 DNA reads TGTGCCAGCAGCTTAATGGGGGACTCCTCCTACAATGAGCAGTTCTTC.

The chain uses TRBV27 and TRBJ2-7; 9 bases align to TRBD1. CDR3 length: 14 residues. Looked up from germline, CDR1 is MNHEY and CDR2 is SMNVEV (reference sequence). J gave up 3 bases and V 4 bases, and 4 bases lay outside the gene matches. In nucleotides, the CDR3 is TGTGCCAGCAGTTCGACGACAGGGGGCTACGAGCAGTACTTC. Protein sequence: CASSSTTGGYEQYF.

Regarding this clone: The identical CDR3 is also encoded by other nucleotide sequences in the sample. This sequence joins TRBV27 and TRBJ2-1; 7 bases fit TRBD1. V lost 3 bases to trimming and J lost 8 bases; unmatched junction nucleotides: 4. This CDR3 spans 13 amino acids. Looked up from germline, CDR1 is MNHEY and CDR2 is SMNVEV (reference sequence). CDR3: CASSLRGPYEQFF. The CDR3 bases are TGTGCCAGCAGTTTGAGGGGGCCTTATGAGCAGTTCTTC.

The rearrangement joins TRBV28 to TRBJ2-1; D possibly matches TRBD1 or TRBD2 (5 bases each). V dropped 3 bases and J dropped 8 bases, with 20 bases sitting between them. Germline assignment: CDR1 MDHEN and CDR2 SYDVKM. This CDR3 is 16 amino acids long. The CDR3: CASSFPAERGDDEQFF. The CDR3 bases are TGTGCCAGCAGTTTTCCCGCTGAGAGAGGGGATGATGAGCAGTTCTTC. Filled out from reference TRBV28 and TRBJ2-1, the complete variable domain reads DVKVTQSSRYLVKRTGEKVFLECVQDMDHENMFWYRQDPGLGLRLIYFSYDVKMKEKGDIPEGYSVSREKKERFSLILESASTNQTSMYLCASSFPAERGDDEQFFGPGTRLTVL.

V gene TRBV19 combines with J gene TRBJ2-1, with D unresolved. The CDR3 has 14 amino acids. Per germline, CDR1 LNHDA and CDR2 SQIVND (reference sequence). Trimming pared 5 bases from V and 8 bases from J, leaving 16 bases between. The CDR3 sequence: CASSWNFPWDEQFF. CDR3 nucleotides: TGTGCCAGTAGTTGGAACTTCCCTTGGGATGAGCAGTTCTTC.

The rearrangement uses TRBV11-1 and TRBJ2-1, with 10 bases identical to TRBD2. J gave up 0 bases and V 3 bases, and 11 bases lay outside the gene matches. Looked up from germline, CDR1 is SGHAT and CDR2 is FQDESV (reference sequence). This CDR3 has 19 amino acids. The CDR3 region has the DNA TGTGCCAGCAGCTTTTATGGGACTAGCGTCTTACGCTCCTACAATGAGCAGTTCTTC. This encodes CASSFYGTSVLRSYNEQFF.

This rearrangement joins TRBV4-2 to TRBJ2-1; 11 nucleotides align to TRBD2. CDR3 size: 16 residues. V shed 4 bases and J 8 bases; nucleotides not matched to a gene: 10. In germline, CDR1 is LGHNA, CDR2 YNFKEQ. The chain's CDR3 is CASSPGTSGEVYEQFF. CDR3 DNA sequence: TGTGCCAGCAGCCCCGGGACTAGCGGTGAGGTCTATGAGCAGTTCTTC.

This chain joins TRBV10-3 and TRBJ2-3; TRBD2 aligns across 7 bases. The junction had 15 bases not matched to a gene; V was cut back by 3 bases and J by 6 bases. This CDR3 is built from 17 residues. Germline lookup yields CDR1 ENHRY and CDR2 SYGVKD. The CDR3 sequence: CAISELSSGLPADTQYF. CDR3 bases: TGTGCCATCAGTGAACTGTCTAGCGGCCTACCCGCGGATACGCAGTATTTT.

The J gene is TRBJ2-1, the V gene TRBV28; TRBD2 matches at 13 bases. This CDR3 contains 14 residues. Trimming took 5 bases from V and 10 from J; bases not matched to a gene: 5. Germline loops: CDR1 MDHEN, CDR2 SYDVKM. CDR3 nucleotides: TGTGCCAGCAGTCTCCCGGGACTAGCGGGAGAGCAGTTCTTC. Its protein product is CASSLPGLAGEQFF.